This T cell receptor beta chain stems from a study of cytomegalovirus exposure and HLA in healthy donors. Study-wide background: Around 83% of roughly 400 genotyped donors fell in the Caucasian-associated ancestry cluster. Study-wide results and limits: Upon later analysis, TCR association rates were observed to vary by HLA locus, being highest for DRB1 and lowest for HLA-C. One cluster of highly shared sequence variants probably arose as a sequencing artifact.

Regarding this clone: Its antigen is currently unknown.

The CDR3 is 15 residues long. Between the trimmed V and J ends, which lost 5 bases and 5 bases, there was a span of 15 bases. Germline CDR1 reads SGHTA; CDR2 reads FQGTGA. Primers: 60 Vbeta forward and 13 Jbeta reverse. Here immunoSEQ multiplex PCR was the method, and the copy in TCRdb shows in-frame clones only, minus some. The repertoire has roughly 240,000 clones, 82% of them found once; the top ten carry around 5%. In nominal health when sampled, donors likely had unrecorded immune exposures nonetheless. The chain employs TRBV7-3 and TRBJ2-2; TRBD2 might be the D (6 bases). The sample consisted of PBMCs. This clonotype was obtained from a woman between 40 and 55 years old in good health and CMV-seropositive. The CDR3 DNA is TGTGCCAGCAGCCTCCCTAGCGCGCCGACCGGGGAGCTGTTTTTT. Amino acids: CASSLPSAPTGELFF.